This TCR delta chain emerged from a study of Vδ1+ human thymocytes. Whole-study findings and limits: Thymic TRG and TRD repertoires appeared highly polyclonal.

Purity of the sorted Vdelta1+ thymocytes ranged from 98% to 99.6%. V gave up 3 bases and J gave up 2 bases; unmatched junction bases: 26. The CDR3 covers 23 residues. Germline V lookup: CDR1 TSWWSYY, CDR2 QGS. Only a few counts were recorded for this clone. The target antigen is unknown. RNA was extracted from the cells and then reverse transcribed. Pooled V-gene forward primers with one constant-region reverse primer generated the CDR3 amplicons by multiplex PCR. TCRdb re-called the multiplex PCR reads with CATT. The sample includes 45,000 to 60,000 delta-chain clones, about 16% of them seen just once.

This chain uses TRDV1 with TRDJ1; 11 bases map to TRDD3. Source material: Vdelta1+ gamma-delta thymocytes from the thymus. Documented subset: FACS-sorted CD3+ TCRalphabeta- TCRVdelta1+ TCRVdelta2- thymocytes. The source of this sequence is a boy in the first two years of life who had congenital heart surgery. DNA for the CDR3: TGTGCTCTTGGGGAGGCCAGGCCTTCCTACGTTTTGTGGGGGATACGCCAGACCGATAAACTCATCTTT. Translated: CALGEARPSYVLWGIRQTDKLIF.